Following are 15 T cell receptor beta chains from one sample sequenced in a study of blood T cells in healthy people across ages. Primed by a sample-barcoded 5' primer and a J-beta primer mix, a second PCR proceeded for about 7 to 11 cycles. MiXCR was run by TCRdb on the 5' RACE reads, yielding one entry per CDR3 protein. Among 870,000 or so distinct CDR3 sequences listed, about 30% were seen once. The sequencing sample was made of blood. The receptor set was obtained from a woman older than 75 in good health.

In this sample, this clonotype turned up a few times. The gene calls are TRBV4-3 and TRBJ1-1; D is uncertain. Looked up from germline, CDR1 is LGHNA and CDR2 is YSLEER. V lost 3 bases to trimming and J lost 2 bases, with 13 bases between them. CDR3 size: 15 residues. This CDR3 reads CASSQWSASNTEAFF. CDR3 bases: TGCGCCAGCAGCCAGTGGTCGGCAAGCAACACTGAAGCTTTCTTT.

The sample holds many counts of this clonotype. The chain carries TRBV4-3 and TRBJ2-7, with D perhaps assigned TRBD1 or TRBD2 (5 bases each). The CDR3 has 17 residues. The germline CDR1 and CDR2 sequences are LGHNA and YSLEER. The V gene lost 0 bases and the J gene lost 2 bases, with 17 bases spanning the gap. The CDR3 sequence: CASSQDKGQGVAYEQYF. CDR3 nucleotide sequence: TGCGCCAGCAGCCAAGATAAAGGGCAGGGAGTCGCCTACGAGCAGTACTTC.

The sample holds a few counts of this clonotype. The chain couples TRBV27 to TRBJ2-7, with D uncertain. Trimming stripped 7 bases from V and 4 bases from J, with 20 bases between. CDR1 MNHEY and CDR2 SMNVEV come from the germline V gene (reference sequence). The CDR3 runs 15 residues. This CDR3 reads CASNLNLSTPYEQYF. Here the CDR3 DNA reads TGTGCCAGCAACTTGAACTTATCGACTCCGTACGAGCAGTACTTC.

DNA of the CDR3: TGTGCCAGTAGTATACTCCCAGGGGGGATGAACACTGAAGCTTTCTTT. Its translation is CASSILPGGMNTEAFF. The chain combines TRBV19 with TRBJ1-1; 7 bases are shared with TRBD1. Germline CDR1 is LNHDA and CDR2 is SQIVND (reference sequence). The CDR3 loop spans 16 amino acids. V was clipped by 2 bases and J by 0 bases; unmatched bases: 6.

Ten or more counts support this clonotype. The chain uses TRBV20-1 and TRBJ2-3; D might be TRBD2 (7 bases). The germline V and J ends were trimmed by 3 bases and 3 bases, with 19 bases remaining between them. Germline CDR1 is DFQATT and CDR2 is SNEGSKA (reference sequence). This CDR3 has 16 residues. The CDR3 DNA is TGCAGTGCTAGGGGGGGGGCGTCTCGCGGGACAGATACGCAGTATTTT. Its translation: CSARGGASRGTDTQYF.

This clonotype was counted once. The rearrangement joins TRBV7-2 to TRBJ2-7; D perhaps matches TRBD2 (5 bases). Germline lookup yields CDR1 SGHTA and CDR2 FQGNSA. The ends were cut back, 6 bases at V and 5 bases at J, with 11 bases in the middle. The CDR3 is made up of 12 amino acids. As DNA, the CDR3 is TGTGCCAGCAGTCCGGACTGGAACGAGCAGTACTTC. It translates to CASSPDWNEQYF. The whole variable domain, remainder taken from reference TRBV7-2 and TRBJ2-7, is GAGVSQSPSNKVTEKGKDVELRCDPISGHTALYWYRQSLGQGLEFLIYFQGNSAPDKSGLPSDRFSAERTGGSVSTLTIQRTQQEDSAVYLCASSPDWNEQYFGPGTRLTVT.

This chain uses TRBV20-1 with TRBJ2-1; TRBD1 matches 9 bases. Germline V gene data show CDR1 as DFQATT and CDR2 as SNEGSKA (reference sequence). V lost 6 bases and J lost 4; bases outside the gene matches: 7. The CDR3 is made up of 14 amino acids. CDR3 nucleotides: TGCAGTGCAAAGGACAGGGGATCGTACAATGAGCAGTTCTTC. Translated, it gives CSAKDRGSYNEQFF.

This clonotype was seen repeatedly, ten times or more. The chain carries TRBV12-3 or TRBV12-4 and TRBJ2-6, with 7 bases lining up with TRBD2. The CDR3 loop spans 20 amino acids. With V trimmed by 3 bases and J by 4 bases, 18 bases remained unmatched. The CDR3 spells CASSLGGKTSSNGGANVLTF. In nucleotides, the CDR3 is TGTGCCAGCAGTTTGGGAGGGAAAACCTCTAGCAACGGCGGGGCCAACGTCCTGACTTTC.

At least ten counts were recorded for this clonotype. V is TRBV7-9 and J is TRBJ2-1; 9 bases map to TRBD2. From germline, CDR1 is SEHNR and CDR2 FQNEAQ (reference sequence). CDR3 length: 16 amino acids. The V and J ends lost 1 base and 3 bases, in that order; junction bases with no gene match: 4. The CDR3 protein is CASSLGLAGIYNEQFF. CDR3 in DNA: TGTGCCAGCAGCTTAGGGCTAGCGGGAATCTACAATGAGCAGTTCTTC.

Many counts were recorded for this clonotype. The gene calls are TRBV20-1 and TRBJ2-7; TRBD1 might be the D (6 bases). In germline, CDR1 is DFQATT, CDR2 SNEGSKA (reference sequence). CDR3 length equals 16 residues. Trimming removed 5 bases at V and 4 bases at J, with 24 bases between. The CDR3 DNA reads TGCAGTGCTCTCATCCCTATCCCGGGACAAGAGTACGAGCAGTACTTC. This gives the protein CSALIPIPGQEYEQYF.

This clonotype was counted only a few times. V usage is TRBV18 and J usage is TRBJ2-1; D is unclear. Germline CDR1 is KGHSH and CDR2 is LQKENI. The V gene lost 3 bases and the J gene lost 6 bases, with 6 bases spanning the gap. CDR3 length equals 12 residues. The CDR3 DNA is TGTGCCAGCTCACCCTGGGGCAATGAGCAGTTCTTC. This gives the protein CASSPWGNEQFF.

This clonotype appeared many times. The chain joins TRBV12-3 or TRBV12-4 to TRBJ1-4; tentative D call: TRBD1 (5 bases). The V and J ends lost 5 bases and 8 bases respectively, with 21 bases between them. The CDR3 consists of 16 residues. CDR3 bases: TGTGCCAGCAGTCCCCGGCTGGGGGGGAGGGGAGAAAAACTGTTTTTT. It codes for CASSPRLGGRGEKLFF.

With regard to this clonotype: Just one base apart from a much larger clone, this may be a read error. This chain connects TRBV11-2 to TRBJ2-5, with 8 bases aligning to TRBD1. The CDR3 runs 12 residues. In germline, CDR1 is SGHAT, CDR2 FQNNGV. Germline trimming cut 0 bases from V and 11 bases from J; bases unmatched to any gene: 2. CDR3 residues: CASSLDRQGQYF. Written as DNA, the CDR3 is TGTGCCAGCAGCTTAGATCGACAGGGGCAGTACTTC. Full variable domain (outside the CDR3, taken from reference TRBV11-2 and TRBJ2-5): EAGVAQSPRYKIIEKRQSVAFWCNPISGHATLYWYQQILGQGPKLLIQFQNNGVVDDSQLPKDRFSAERLKGVDSTLKIQPAKLEDSAVYLCASSLDRQGQYFGPGTRLLVL.

This clonotype has a count of ten or more. The chain carries TRBV6-6 and TRBJ1-5; D remains unclear. Germline V CDR1 and CDR2: MNHNY, SVGAGI (reference sequence). V gave up 6 bases and J gave up 2 bases, with 11 bases separating them. The CDR3 extends over 14 amino acids. The CDR3 DNA reads as TGTGCCAGCAGATTCGGACCGGGCAATCAGCCCCAGCATTTT. Its protein product is CASRFGPGNQPQHF.

On this clonotype itself: This could be a read error, since a much larger clone is one nucleotide away. The gene calls are TRBV12-3 or TRBV12-4 and TRBJ1-1; D may be TRBD1 (6 bases). There are 14 residues in the CDR3. Trimming removed 6 bases from V and 5 bases from J, with 16 bases in between. CDR3 sequence (DNA): TGTGCCAGCAGGCAGAACCGAGGACAGACTGAAGCTTTCTTT. Translating gives CASRQNRGQTEAFF.